This TCR beta chain comes out of a study of cytomegalovirus exposure and HLA in healthy donors. General study results and limits: Cytomegalovirus-associated TCR beta chains were listed, numbering 150 to 200. It was reportedly the case that the classifier diagnosed cytomegalovirus status with high specificity and sensitivity.

Trimming cost V 3 bases and J 3 bases, with 3 bases left between them. CDR1 MGHDK and CDR2 SYGVNS come from the germline V gene. The CDR3 is 12 amino acids. Separate from the approximately 700-subject first cohort was the approximately 120-subject validation cohort, to which the donors belonged. A word on this clone: The target antigen is unknown.

The repertoire was sequenced with immunoSEQ multiplex PCR; TCRdb's copy has only in-frame clones and lacks some. The data hold 100,000 to 150,000 clones, with about 83% observed a single time. The TCR was taken from a woman in her 30s in good health and CMV-seronegative. Material: PBMCs. This sequence joins TRBV25-1 and TRBJ2-1; D uncertain. The CDR3 region has the DNA TGTGCCAGCAGTGACTTCTACAATGAGCAGTTCTTC. This codes for CASSDFYNEQFF.